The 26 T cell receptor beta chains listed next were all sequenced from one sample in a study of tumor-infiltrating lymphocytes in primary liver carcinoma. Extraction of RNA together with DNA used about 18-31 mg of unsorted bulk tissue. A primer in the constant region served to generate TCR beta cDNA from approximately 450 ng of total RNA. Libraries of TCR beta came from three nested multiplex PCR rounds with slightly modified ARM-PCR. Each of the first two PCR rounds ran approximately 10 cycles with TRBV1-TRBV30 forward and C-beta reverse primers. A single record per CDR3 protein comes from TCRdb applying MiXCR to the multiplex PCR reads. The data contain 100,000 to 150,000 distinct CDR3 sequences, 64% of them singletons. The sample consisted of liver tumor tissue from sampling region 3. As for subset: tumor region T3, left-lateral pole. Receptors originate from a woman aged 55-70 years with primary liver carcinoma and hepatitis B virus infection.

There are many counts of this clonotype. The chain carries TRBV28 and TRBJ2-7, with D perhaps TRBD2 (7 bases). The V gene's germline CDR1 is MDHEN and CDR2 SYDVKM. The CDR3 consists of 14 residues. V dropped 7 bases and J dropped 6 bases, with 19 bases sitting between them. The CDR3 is CASTTLGGGSEQYF. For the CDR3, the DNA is TGTGCCAGCACCACCTTGGGAGGGGGGAGCGAGCAGTACTTC. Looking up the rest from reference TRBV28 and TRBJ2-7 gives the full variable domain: DVKVTQSSRYLVKRTGEKVFLECVQDMDHENMFWYRQDPGLGLRLIYFSYDVKMKEKGDIPEGYSVSREKKERFSLILESASTNQTSMYLCASTTLGGGSEQYFGPGTRLTVT.

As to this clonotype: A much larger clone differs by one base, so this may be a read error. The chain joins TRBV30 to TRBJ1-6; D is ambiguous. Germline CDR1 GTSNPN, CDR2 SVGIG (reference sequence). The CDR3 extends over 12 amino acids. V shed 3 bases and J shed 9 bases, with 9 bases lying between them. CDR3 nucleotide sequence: TGTGCCTGGAGGGGATCGTGTTCACCCCTCCACTTT. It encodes CAWRGSCSPLHF.

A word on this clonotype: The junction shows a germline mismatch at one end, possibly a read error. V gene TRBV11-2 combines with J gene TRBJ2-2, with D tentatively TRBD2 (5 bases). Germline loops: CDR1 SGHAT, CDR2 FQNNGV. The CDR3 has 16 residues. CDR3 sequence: CASSPPGHLITGELLF. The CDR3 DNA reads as TGTGCCAGCAGCCCTCCGGGCCACCTGATCACCGGGGAGCTGCTTTTT.

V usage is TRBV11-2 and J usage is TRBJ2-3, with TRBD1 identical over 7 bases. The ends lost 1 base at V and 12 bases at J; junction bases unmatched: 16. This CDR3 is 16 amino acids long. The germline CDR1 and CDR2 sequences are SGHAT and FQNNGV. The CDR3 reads CASSLAGQAITRTQYF. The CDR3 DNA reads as TGTGCCAGCAGCTTAGCCGGACAGGCGATCACACGTACACAGTATTTT.

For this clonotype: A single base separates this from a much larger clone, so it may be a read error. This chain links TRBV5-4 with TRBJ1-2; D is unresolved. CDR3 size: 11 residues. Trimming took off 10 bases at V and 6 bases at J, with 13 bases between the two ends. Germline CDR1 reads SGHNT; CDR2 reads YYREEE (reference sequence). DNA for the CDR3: TGTGCCCCTTTGGGCTGTCATGGCTACACCTTC. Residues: CAPLGCHGYTF.

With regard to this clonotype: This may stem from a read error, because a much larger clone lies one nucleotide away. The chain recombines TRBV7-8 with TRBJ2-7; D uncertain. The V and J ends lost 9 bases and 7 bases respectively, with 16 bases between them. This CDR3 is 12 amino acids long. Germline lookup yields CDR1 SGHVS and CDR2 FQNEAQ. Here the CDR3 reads CARSPRHREQYF. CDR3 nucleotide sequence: TGTGCCAGGAGCCCCAGGCACCGGGAGCAGTACTTC.

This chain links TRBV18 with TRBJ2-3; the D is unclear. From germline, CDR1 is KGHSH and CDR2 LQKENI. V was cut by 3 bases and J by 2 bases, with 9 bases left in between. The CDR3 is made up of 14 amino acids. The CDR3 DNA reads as TGTGCCAGCTCACCTCCCGGATACACAGATACGCAGTATTTT. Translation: CASSPPGYTDTQYF. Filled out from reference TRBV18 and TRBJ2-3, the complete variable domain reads NAGVMQNPRHLVRRRGQEARLRCSPMKGHSHVYWYRQLPEEGLKFMVYLQKENIIDESGMPKERFSAEFPKEGPSILRIQQVVRGDSAAYFCASSPPGYTDTQYFGPGTRLTVL.

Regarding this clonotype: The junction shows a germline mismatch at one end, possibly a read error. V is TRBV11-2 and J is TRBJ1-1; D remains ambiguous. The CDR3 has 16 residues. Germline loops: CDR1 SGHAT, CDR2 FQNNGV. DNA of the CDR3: TGCGCCAGCAGCCAAGACGGGCAGTCCATGAACGCTGAAGCTTTCTTT. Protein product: CASSQDGQSMNAEAFF.

The CDR3 DNA is TGTGCCAGCAGTGTCGGGGGTTACGATGAGCAGTTCTTC. It codes for CASSVGGYDEQFF. The chain carries TRBV11-3 and TRBJ2-1, with D possibly being TRBD2 (6 bases). The germline V gene has CDR1 SGHNT and CDR2 YENEEA. Trimming took off 6 bases at V and 8 bases at J, with 14 bases between the two ends. This CDR3 has 13 residues.

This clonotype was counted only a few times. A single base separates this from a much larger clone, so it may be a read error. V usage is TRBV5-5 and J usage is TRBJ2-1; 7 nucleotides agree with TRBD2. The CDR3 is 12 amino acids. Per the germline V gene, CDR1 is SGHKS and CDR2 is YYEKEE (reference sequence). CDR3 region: CAGRWGGNEQFF. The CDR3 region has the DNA TGTGCCGGCAGATGGGGGGGTAATGAGCAGTTCTTC. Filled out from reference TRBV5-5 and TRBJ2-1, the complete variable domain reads DAGVTQSPTHLIKTRGQQVTLRCSPISGHKSVSWYQQVLGQGPQFIFQYYEKEERGRGNFPDRFSARQFPNYSSELNVNALLLGDSALYLCAGRWGGNEQFFGPGTRLTVL.

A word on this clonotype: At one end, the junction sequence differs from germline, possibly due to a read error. CDR3 protein: CVSSSPRRGGYTF. DNA of the CDR3: TGTGTCAGCAGTTCCCCTCGACGGGGTGGCTACACCTTC. The genes are TRBV28 and TRBJ1-2; D is unclear. Germline-derived CDR1 and CDR2 are MDHEN and SYDVKM. This CDR3 region has 13 residues.

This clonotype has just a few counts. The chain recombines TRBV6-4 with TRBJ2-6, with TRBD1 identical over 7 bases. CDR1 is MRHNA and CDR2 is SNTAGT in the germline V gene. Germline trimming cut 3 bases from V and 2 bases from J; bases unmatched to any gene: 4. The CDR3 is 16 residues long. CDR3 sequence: CASSDGTGAGANVLTF. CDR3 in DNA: TGTGCCAGCAGTGATGGAACAGGGGCTGGGGCCAACGTCCTGACTTTC.

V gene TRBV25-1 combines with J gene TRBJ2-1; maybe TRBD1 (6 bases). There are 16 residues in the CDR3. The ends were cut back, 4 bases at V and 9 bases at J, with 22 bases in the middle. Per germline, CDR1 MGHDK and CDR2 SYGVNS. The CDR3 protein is CASSVRSTGSEREQFF. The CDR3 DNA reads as TGTGCCAGCAGTGTAAGATCGACAGGCTCAGAACGTGAGCAGTTCTTC.

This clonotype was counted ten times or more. The CDR3 region is CASSLIGASYEQYF. DNA for the CDR3: TGTGCCAGCAGCTTGATCGGGGCCTCCTACGAGCAGTACTTC. The chain employs TRBV5-6 and TRBJ2-7, with D perhaps matching TRBD1 or TRBD2 (5 bases each). The CDR3 covers 14 residues. CDR1 SGHDT and CDR2 YYEEEE come from the germline V gene. Between the trimmed V and J ends, which lost 1 base and 0 bases, there was a span of 8 bases.

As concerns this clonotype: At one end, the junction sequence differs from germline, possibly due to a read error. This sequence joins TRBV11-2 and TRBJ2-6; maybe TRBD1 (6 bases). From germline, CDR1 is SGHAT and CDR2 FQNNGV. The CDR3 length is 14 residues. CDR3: CASSLEPGANVPTF. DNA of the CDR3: TGTGCTAGCAGCTTAGAGCCAGGGGCCAACGTCCCGACTTTC.

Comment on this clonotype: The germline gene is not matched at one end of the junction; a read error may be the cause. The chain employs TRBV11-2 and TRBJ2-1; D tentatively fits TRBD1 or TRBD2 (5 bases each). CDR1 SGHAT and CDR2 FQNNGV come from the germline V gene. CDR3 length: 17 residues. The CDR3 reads CASSLVSGPGINNEQFF. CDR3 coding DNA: TGTGCCAGCAGTTTAGTGAGCGGCCCAGGGATCAACAATGAGCAGTTCTTC.

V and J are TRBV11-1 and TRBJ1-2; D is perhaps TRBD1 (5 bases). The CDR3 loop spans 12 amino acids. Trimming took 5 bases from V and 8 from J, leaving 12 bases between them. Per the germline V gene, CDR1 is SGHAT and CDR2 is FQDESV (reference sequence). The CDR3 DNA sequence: TGTGCCAGCAGCCGGGGACGTCTGGGCTACACCTTC. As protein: CASSRGRLGYTF.

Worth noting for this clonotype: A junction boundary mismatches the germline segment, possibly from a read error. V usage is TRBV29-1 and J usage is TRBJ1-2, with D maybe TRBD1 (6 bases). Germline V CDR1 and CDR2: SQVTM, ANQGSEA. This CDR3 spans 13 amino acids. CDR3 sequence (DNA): TGCTGCGGGACAATTGTTGGGCCTATAGGCTACACATTC. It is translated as CCGTIVGPIGYTF.

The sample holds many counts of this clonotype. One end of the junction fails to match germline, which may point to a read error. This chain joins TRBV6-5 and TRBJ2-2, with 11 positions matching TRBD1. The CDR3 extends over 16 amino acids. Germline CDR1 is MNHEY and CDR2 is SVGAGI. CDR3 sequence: CTSSRDRGLGTGELFF. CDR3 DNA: TGTACCAGCAGCCGGGACAGGGGGTTAGGAACCGGGGAGCTGTTTTTT.

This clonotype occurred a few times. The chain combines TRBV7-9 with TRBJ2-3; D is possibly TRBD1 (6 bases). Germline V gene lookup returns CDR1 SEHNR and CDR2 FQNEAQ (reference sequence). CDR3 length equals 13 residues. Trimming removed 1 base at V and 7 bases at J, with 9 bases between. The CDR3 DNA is TGTGCCAGCAGCTTAGATGGGGGCCATACGCAGTATTTT. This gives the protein CASSLDGGHTQYF.

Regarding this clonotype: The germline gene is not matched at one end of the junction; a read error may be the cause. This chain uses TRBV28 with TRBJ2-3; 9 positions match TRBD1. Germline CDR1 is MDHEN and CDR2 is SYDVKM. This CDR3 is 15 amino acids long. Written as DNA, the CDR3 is TGTGCCAGCGGACGGACAGGGGCTAGCACAGATAGGCAGTATTTT. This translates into CASGRTGASTDRQYF.

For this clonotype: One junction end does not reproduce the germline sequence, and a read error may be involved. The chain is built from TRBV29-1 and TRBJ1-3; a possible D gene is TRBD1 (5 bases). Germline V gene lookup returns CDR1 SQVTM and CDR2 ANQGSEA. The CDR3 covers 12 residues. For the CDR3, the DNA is TGCAGCGTTCGAGTGAGGGGAAGCACCATATATTTT. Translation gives CSVRVRGSTIYF.

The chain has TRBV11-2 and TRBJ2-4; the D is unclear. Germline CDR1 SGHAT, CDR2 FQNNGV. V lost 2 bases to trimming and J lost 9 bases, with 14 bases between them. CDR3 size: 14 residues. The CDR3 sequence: CASSLNREESIQYF. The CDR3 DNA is TGTGCCAGCAGCTTAAATCGAGAGGAAAGCATTCAGTACTTC.

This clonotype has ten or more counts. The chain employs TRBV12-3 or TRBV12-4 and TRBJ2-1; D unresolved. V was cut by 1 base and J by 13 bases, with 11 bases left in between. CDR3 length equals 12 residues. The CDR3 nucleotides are TGTGCCAGCAGTTTAGGGCAGAGACCCCAGTTCTTC. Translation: CASSLGQRPQFF.

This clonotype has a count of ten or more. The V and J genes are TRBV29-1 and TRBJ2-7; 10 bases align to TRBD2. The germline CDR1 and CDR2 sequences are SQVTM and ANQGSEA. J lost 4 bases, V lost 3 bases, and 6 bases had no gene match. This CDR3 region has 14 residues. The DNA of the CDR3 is TGCAGCGTTGAGTTCTCTAGCGGGAGTTACGAGCAGTACTTC. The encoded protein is CSVEFSSGSYEQYF.

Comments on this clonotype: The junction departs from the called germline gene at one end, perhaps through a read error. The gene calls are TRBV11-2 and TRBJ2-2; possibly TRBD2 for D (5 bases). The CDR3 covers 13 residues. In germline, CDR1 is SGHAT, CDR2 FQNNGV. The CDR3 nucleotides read TGTGCCAGCAGCTTAGTTTGGACTGGGGAGCTATTTTTT. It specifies CASSLVWTGELFF.